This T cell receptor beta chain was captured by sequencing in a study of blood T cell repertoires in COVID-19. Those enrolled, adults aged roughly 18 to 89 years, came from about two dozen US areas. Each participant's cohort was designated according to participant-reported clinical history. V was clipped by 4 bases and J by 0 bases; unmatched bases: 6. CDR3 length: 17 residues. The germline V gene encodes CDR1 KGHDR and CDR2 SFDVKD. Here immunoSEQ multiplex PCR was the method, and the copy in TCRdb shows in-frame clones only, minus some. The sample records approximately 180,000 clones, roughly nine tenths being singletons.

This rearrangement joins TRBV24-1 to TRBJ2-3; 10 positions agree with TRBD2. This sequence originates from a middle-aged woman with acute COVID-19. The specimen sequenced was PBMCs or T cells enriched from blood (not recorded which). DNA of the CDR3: TGTGCCACCAGTGACTGGACTAGCGGACCCAGCACAGATACGCAGTATTTT. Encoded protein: CATSDWTSGPSTDTQYF.